Here is one T cell receptor beta chain with its context. The data were obtained in a study of blood T cell repertoires in COVID-19. The overall study: Samples of COVID-19 (acute and convalescent) were obtained from the United States, Italy and Spain. Nucleic acid was either cDNA or gDNA, and it came from T cells, B-cell-depleted T cells, or PBMCs.

Looked up from germline, CDR1 is LGHDT and CDR2 is YNNKEL (reference sequence). CDR3 length: 13 residues. In the authors' workflow: Nucleated cell counts were estimated from reference gene primer amplification. Measured with immunoSEQ multiplex PCR; TCRdb has only the in-frame clones, and not every one. That table furnishes V, J and clone size, whereas the DNA furnished D and trimming. The sample yields 200,000 to 300,000 clones, around 85% seen once. The sequenced material came from peripheral blood. The chain has TRBV3-1 (or the pseudogene TRBV3-2) and TRBJ2-7; 7 positions agree with TRBD1. The sequence came from a woman under 40 who had recovered from COVID-19. Here the CDR3 DNA reads TGTGCTTCCGCCAGGGGGAAGGGCTACGAGCAGTACTTC. Translated: CASARGKGYEQYF.